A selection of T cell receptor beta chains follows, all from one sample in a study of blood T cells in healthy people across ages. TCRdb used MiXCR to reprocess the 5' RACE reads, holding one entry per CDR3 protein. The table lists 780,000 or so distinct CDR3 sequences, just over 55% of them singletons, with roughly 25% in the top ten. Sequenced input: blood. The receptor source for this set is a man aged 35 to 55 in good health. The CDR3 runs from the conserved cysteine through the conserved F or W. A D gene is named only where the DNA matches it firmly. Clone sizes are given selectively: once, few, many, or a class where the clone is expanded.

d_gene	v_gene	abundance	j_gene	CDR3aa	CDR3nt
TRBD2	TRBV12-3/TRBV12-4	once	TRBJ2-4	CASRKLAEGIQYF	TGTGCCAGCAGGAAACTAGCGGAGGGGATTCAGTACTTC
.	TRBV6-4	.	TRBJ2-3	CASRWTVGTDTQYF	TGTGCCAGCAGATGGACGGTGGGCACAGATACGCAGTATTTT
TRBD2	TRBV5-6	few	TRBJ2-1	CASSLISGRAGEQFF	TGTGCCAGCAGCTTGATCAGCGGGAGGGCCGGTGAGCAGTTCTTC
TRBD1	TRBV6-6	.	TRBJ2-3	CATGDTGQADTQYF	TGTGCCACCGGAGACACGGGACAGGCAGATACGCAGTATTTT
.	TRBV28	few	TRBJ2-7	CASTERVSSYEQYF	TGTGCCAGCACGGAGCGGGTGAGCTCCTACGAGCAGTACTTC
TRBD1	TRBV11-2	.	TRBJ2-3	CASSSTWDRGPDTQYF	TGTGCCAGCAGCTCTACGTGGGACAGGGGGCCAGATACGCAGTATTTT
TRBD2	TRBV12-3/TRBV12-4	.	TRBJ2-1	CASNLGLAAYNGQFF	TGTGCCAGCAACCTAGGACTAGCGGCATACAATGGGCAGTTCTTC
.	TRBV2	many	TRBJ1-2	CARTRDLSGYTF	TGTGCCAGGACTCGGGACTTATCCGGCTACACCTTC
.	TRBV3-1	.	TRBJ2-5	CASSQDGWWRHQETQYF	TGTGCCAGCAGCCAAGATGGGTGGTGGCGGCACCAAGAGACCCAGTACTTC
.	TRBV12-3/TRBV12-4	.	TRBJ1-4	CASSLSGINEKLFF	TGTGCCAGCAGTTTATCCGGTATTAATGAAAAACTGTTTTTT
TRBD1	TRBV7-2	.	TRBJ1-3	CASSLAGTVSGNTIYF	TGTGCCAGCAGCTTAGCTGGGACAGTCTCCGGAAACACCATATATTTT
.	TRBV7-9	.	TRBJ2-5	CASHGRDGGEQYF	TGTGCCAGCCACGGCAGGGATGGAGGGGAGCAGTACTTC
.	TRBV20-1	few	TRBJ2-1	CSARAMGQSSYNEQFF	TGCAGTGCTAGAGCCATGGGGCAGAGCTCCTACAATGAGCAGTTCTTC
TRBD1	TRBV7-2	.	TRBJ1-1	CASSPWGQSAFF	TGTGCCAGCAGCCCGTGGGGACAGTCGGCTTTCTTT
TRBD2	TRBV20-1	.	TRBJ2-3	CSANGGSTETQYF	TGCAGTGCTAACGGCGGGAGCACAGAGACGCAGTATTTT
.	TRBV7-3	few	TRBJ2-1	CASSSSGTSNEQFF	TGTGCCAGCAGCTCCTCCGGGACTTCTAATGAGCAGTTCTTC
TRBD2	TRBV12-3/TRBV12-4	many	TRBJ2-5	CASGGWEGEETQYF	TGTGCCAGCGGTGGATGGGAGGGAGAAGAGACCCAGTACTTC
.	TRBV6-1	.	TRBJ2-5	CASSQQTAQETQYF	TGTGCCAGCAGCCAACAGACAGCTCAAGAGACCCAGTACTTC
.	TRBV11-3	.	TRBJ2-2	CASSLAQTNTGELFF	TGTGCCAGCAGCTTAGCACAGACAAACACCGGGGAGCTGTTTTTT
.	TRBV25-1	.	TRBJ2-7	CASRGSGSQQGQGFAYEQYF	TGTGCCAGCAGGGGGAGTGGGTCCCAGCAGGGACAAGGATTCGCCTACGAGCAGTACTTC
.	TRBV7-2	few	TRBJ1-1	CASSYGVNTEAFF	TGTGCCAGCAGCTATGGGGTTAACACTGAAGCTTTCTTT
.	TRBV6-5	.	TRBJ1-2	CASRRDTANYGYTF	TGTGCCAGCAGAAGGGACACCGCTAACTATGGCTACACCTTC
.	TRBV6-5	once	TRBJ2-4	CASSDGESKNIQYF	TGTGCCAGCAGTGACGGGGAAAGCAAAAACATTCAGTACTTC
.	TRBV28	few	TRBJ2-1	CASSSTGTIDEQFF	TGTGCCAGCAGTTCTACAGGGACTATTGATGAGCAGTTCTTC
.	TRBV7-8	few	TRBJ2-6	CASSFERLAFSGANVLTF	TGTGCCAGCAGCTTTGAGAGACTGGCGTTCTCTGGGGCCAACGTCCTGACTTTC
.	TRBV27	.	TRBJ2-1	CASRMQVGTEQFF	TGTGCCAGCAGGATGCAGGTAGGGACTGAGCAGTTCTTC
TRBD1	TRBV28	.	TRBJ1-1	CASSSGGDRGTEAFF	TGTGCCAGCAGCTCTGGGGGGGACAGGGGGACTGAAGCTTTCTTT
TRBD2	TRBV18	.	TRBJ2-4	CASSPLGLAGGAKNIQYF	TGTGCCAGCTCACCACTGGGACTAGCGGGAGGGGCCAAAAACATTCAGTACTTC
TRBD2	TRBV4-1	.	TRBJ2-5	CASSQGTSRGYQETQYF	TGCGCCAGCAGCCAGGGGACTAGCAGGGGGTACCAAGAGACCCAGTACTTC
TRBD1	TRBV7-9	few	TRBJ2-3	CASSLETGADTQYF	TGTGCCAGCAGCTTAGAGACAGGGGCAGATACGCAGTATTTT
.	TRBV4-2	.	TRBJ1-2	CAGSQDGGGGYTF	TGTGCCGGCAGCCAAGATGGAGGAGGCGGCTACACCTTC
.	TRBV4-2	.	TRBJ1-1	CASSQLAQRNTEAFF	TGTGCCAGCAGCCAACTCGCCCAGCGCAACACTGAAGCTTTCTTT
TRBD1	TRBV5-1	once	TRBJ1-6	CASGLGQGYSPLHF	TGCGCCAGCGGCTTAGGACAGGGGTATTCACCCCTCCACTTT
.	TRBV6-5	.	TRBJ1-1	CASRSEIRGRAFF	TGTGCCAGCCGTTCTGAAATTCGTGGTCGGGCTTTCTTT
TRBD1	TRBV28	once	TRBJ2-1	CASSDRAQEQFF	TGTGCCAGCAGTGACAGGGCTCAGGAGCAGTTCTTC
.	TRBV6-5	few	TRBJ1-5	CASSYRRDSNQPQHF	TGTGCCAGCAGTTACCGCAGGGATAGCAATCAGCCCCAGCATTTT
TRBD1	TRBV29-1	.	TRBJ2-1	CSVAKQGNEQFF	TGCAGCGTTGCGAAACAGGGGAATGAGCAGTTCTTC
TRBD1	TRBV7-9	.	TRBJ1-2	CASSLATGGYGYTF	TGTGCCAGCAGCTTAGCGACAGGGGGCTATGGCTACACCTTC
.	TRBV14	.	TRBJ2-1	CACSQVIWSTYNEQFF	TGTGCCTGCAGCCAAGTGATCTGGAGTACGTACAATGAGCAGTTCTTC
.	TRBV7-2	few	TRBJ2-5	CASSWTTTQETQYF	TGTGCCAGCAGCTGGACAACGACCCAAGAGACCCAGTACTTC
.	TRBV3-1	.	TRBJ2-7	CASSQDRPRPTYEQYF	TGTGCCAGCAGCCAAGATAGACCTCGACCCACCTACGAGCAGTACTTC
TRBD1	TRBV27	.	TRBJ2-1	CASSETGASYNEQFF	TGTGCCAGCAGCGAGACAGGGGCCTCCTACAATGAGCAGTTCTTC
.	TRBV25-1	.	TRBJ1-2	CASRGPKITF	TGTGCCAGCAGGGGTCCGAAAATCACCTTC
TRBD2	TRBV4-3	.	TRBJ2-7	CASSQGTSGRREQYF	TGCGCCAGCAGCCAAGGGACTAGCGGGAGGCGCGAGCAGTACTTC
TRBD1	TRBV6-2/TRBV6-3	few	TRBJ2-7	CASSALTGRGSYEQYF	TGTGCCAGCAGCGCCCTGACAGGGAGAGGGTCCTACGAGCAGTACTTC
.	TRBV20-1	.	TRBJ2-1	CSASHRDSAYNGQFF	TGCAGTGCTAGTCATCGCGACAGCGCCTACAATGGGCAGTTCTTC
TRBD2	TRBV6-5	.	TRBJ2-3	CASTGIAGAPTDTQYF	TGTGCCAGCACCGGAATAGCGGGGGCTCCCACAGATACGCAGTATTTT
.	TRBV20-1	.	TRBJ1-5	CSARSTVNSNQPQHF	TGCAGTGCTAGGTCGACGGTCAATAGCAATCAGCCCCAGCATTTT
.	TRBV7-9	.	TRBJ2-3	CARTGTSTDTQYF	TGTGCCAGGACCGGGACTAGCACAGATACGCAGTATTTT
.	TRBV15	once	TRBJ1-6	CATSRDTFGGVNNSPLHF	TGTGCCACCAGCAGAGATACGTTCGGGGGTGTGAATAATTCACCCCTCCACTTT
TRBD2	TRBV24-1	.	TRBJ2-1	CATSPREGEQFF	TGTGCCACCAGTCCCAGGGAGGGTGAGCAGTTCTTC